This passage covers 18 T cell receptor beta chains from one sample sequenced in a study of cytomegalovirus exposure and HLA in healthy donors. The PCR had 60 Vbeta and 13 Jbeta primers. Clones were read by immunoSEQ multiplex PCR, and TCRdb kept only the in-frame ones, dropping some. The record lists fewer than 110,000 clones, of which the ten most abundant hold roughly 3.5%. The sample was PBMCs. Source of these receptors: a middle-aged man in good health and CMV-seronegative.

The J gene is TRBJ2-1, the V gene TRBV19; 7 bases align to TRBD1. The CDR3 has 14 amino acids. Trimming removed 4 bases from V and 4 bases from J; junction bases left unmatched: 4. The germline CDR1 and CDR2 sequences are LNHDA and SQIVND (reference sequence). CDR3 loop: CASSTQGLYNEQFF. CDR3 in DNA: TGTGCCAGTAGTACACAGGGGTTATACAATGAGCAGTTCTTC.

The V gene is TRBV18, the J gene TRBJ2-5; 7 bases fit TRBD2. Germline V lookup: CDR1 KGHSH, CDR2 LQKENI. CDR3 length equals 15 residues. Trimming at V came to 4 bases and at J to 0 bases, leaving 5 bases not matched to a gene. Here the CDR3 DNA reads TGTGCCAGCTCACAGGGAGCGGGGAACCAAGAGACCCAGTACTTC. This sequence encodes CASSQGAGNQETQYF.

The rearrangement links TRBV4-1 to TRBJ2-7; 14 nucleotides line up with TRBD2. Germline-derived CDR1 and CDR2 are MGHRA and YSYEKL. The CDR3 runs to 16 residues. Losses at the gene ends were 4 bases for V and 4 bases for J; bases not matched to a gene: 6. The chain's CDR3 is CASSPGLAGGLYEQYF. The CDR3 DNA follows: TGCGCCAGCAGCCCCGGACTAGCGGGGGGATTGTACGAGCAGTACTTC.

This sequence joins TRBV2 and TRBJ2-5; 7 positions agree with TRBD2. The CDR3 sequence is 14 residues long. The V and J ends lost 6 bases and 0 bases, in that order; junction bases with no gene match: 4. Germline-derived CDR1 and CDR2 are SNHLY and FYNNEI. The CDR3 bases are TGTGCCAGCAGGGCGGGACTATACCAAGAGACCCAGTACTTC. It codes for CASRAGLYQETQYF.

This sequence joins TRBV6-6 and TRBJ1-4; TRBD1 matches 7 bases. J was trimmed by 2 bases and V by 6 bases; bases with no gene match: 3. The CDR3 sequence is 14 residues long. The germline V gene encodes CDR1 MNHNY and CDR2 SVGAGI (reference sequence). In DNA, the CDR3 is TGTGCCAGCAGGACGGACAGGACTAATGAAAAACTGTTTTTT. This sequence encodes CASRTDRTNEKLFF.

The chain is built from TRBV7-2 and TRBJ2-7; 11 bases are a match to TRBD2. From germline, CDR1 is SGHTA and CDR2 FQGNSA. CDR3 length: 15 residues. Germline trimming cut 5 bases from V and 4 bases from J; bases unmatched to any gene: 7. The CDR3 loop reads CASSLSGGATYEQYF. For the CDR3, the DNA is TGTGCCAGCAGCCTTAGCGGGGGGGCGACGTACGAGCAGTACTTC.

J is TRBJ1-1 and V is TRBV27, with D unclear. The length of the CDR3 is 14 residues. From germline, CDR1 is MNHEY and CDR2 SMNVEV (reference sequence). Trimming removed 3 bases at V and 8 bases at J, with 16 bases between. CDR3 DNA sequence: TGTGCCAGCAGTTTTCTCGGGTTCCAACTCGAAGCTTTCTTT. As protein: CASSFLGFQLEAFF.

The chain carries TRBV27 and TRBJ2-1; 7 bases agree with TRBD2. With 10 bases clipped from V and 8 bases from J, the junction kept 11 bases outside the gene matches. There are 13 residues in the CDR3. Germline CDR1 and CDR2: MNHEY and SMNVEV (reference sequence). The CDR3 region has the DNA TGTGCCACCGCGGGGGACCTGGGAGATGAGCAGTTCTTC. Its protein product is CATAGDLGDEQFF.

This rearrangement joins TRBV6-6 to TRBJ2-5; weak D call: TRBD1 (5 bases). Germline CDR1 and CDR2: MNHNY and SVGAGI (reference sequence). V was clipped by 0 bases and J by 7 bases, with 12 bases between them. This CDR3 comprises 14 residues. This CDR3 is CASSYSTELMTQYF. Here the CDR3 DNA reads TGTGCCAGCAGTTACTCGACAGAATTGATGACCCAGTACTTC.

The gene calls are TRBV6-1 and TRBJ2-7; 7 bases map to TRBD2. Trimming removed 5 bases from V and 0 bases from J; junction bases left unmatched: 7. CDR3 length equals 15 residues. Germline-derived CDR1 and CDR2 are MNHNS and SASEGT. The CDR3: CASSFGGSNSYEQYF. The CDR3 DNA reads TGTGCCAGCAGTTTTGGCGGGAGTAACTCCTACGAGCAGTACTTC.

The V and J genes are TRBV12-5 and TRBJ2-1, with 7 bases that match TRBD2. After removal of 1 base from V and 7 bases from J, the junction contained 7 bases not matched to a gene. The CDR3 contains 15 residues. Per germline, CDR1 LGHNT and CDR2 FRNRAP. The CDR3 DNA reads as TGTGCTAGTGGTTTGGACGGCGGGGGTTTAAATGAGCAGTTCTTC. The encoded protein is CASGLDGGGLNEQFF.

The V gene is TRBV10-3, the J gene TRBJ1-3, with 10 nucleotides matching TRBD1. There are 14 residues in the CDR3. V trimming: 3 bases; J trimming: 7 bases; junction bases outside the gene matches: 3. Germline assignment: CDR1 ENHRY and CDR2 SYGVKD. Here the CDR3 reads CAISDEDRGNTIYF. CDR3 sequence (DNA): TGTGCCATCAGTGATGAGGACAGGGGGAACACCATATATTTT.

The genes are TRBV19 and TRBJ2-7; 11 nucleotides agree with TRBD1. The CDR3 is made up of 14 amino acids. Germline V gene sequence: CDR1 LNHDA, CDR2 SQIVND (reference sequence). V trimming: 3 bases; J trimming: 2 bases; junction bases outside the gene matches: 0. The CDR3 DNA is TGTGCCAGTAGTATGGGACAGGGGGCCTACGAGCAGTACTTC. Amino acid sequence: CASSMGQGAYEQYF.

This chain joins TRBV19 and TRBJ1-5; 9 positions match TRBD1. Unmatched junction bases numbered 5, after V lost 5 bases and J lost 3 bases. CDR3 length: 15 amino acids. Germline CDR1 reads LNHDA; CDR2 reads SQIVND (reference sequence). The CDR3: CASSAGTGNNQPQHF. CDR3 DNA: TGTGCCAGTAGTGCCGGGACAGGGAACAATCAGCCCCAGCATTTT.

The chain links TRBV11-2 to TRBJ2-5; D is possibly TRBD2 (5 bases). Per germline, CDR1 SGHAT and CDR2 FQNNGV. V lost 2 bases and J lost 1, with 8 bases in between. The CDR3 has 14 amino acids. CDR3 in amino acids: CASSLNGVQETQYF. DNA for the CDR3: TGTGCCAGCAGCTTAAACGGGGTCCAAGAGACCCAGTACTTC.

Concerning this clone: An end of the junction differs from the germline gene, which may be a read error. The chain carries TRBV6-6 and TRBJ1-1; a weak D match, TRBD1 (5 bases). The CDR3 covers 13 residues. Germline V gives CDR1 MNHNY, CDR2 SVGAGI (reference sequence). The CDR3 nucleotides read TGTGCCAGCAGTTACGGGGGGAACACGGAAGCTTTCTTT. Translation gives CASSYGGNTEAFF.

The chain joins TRBV2 to TRBJ1-2; TRBD1 matches 9 bases. After removal of 4 bases from V and 4 bases from J, the junction contained 4 bases not matched to a gene. Per the germline V gene, CDR1 is SNHLY and CDR2 is FYNNEI. This CDR3 is 14 amino acids long. CDR3 DNA sequence: TGTGCCAGCAGTGGGGACAGGGCAGGCTATGGCTACACCTTC. Translated: CASSGDRAGYGYTF.

V is TRBV6-5 and J is TRBJ1-2; 8 bases are a match to TRBD1. Germline-derived CDR1 and CDR2 are MNHEY and SVGAGI. V lost 5 bases, J lost 4 bases, and 6 bases stayed unmatched. CDR3 size: 14 residues. CDR3 sequence reads: CASSETTGAYGYTF. The CDR3 DNA reads TGTGCCAGCAGTGAAACGACAGGGGCCTATGGCTACACCTTC.